The 22 T cell receptor beta chains below were found in one sample sequenced in a study of blood T cell repertoires in COVID-19 (dated by TCRdb to between 2020 and 2021). Libraries came from the immunoSEQ multiplex PCR assay. TCRdb carries this immuneACCESS record with in-frame sequences only. Its versions omit some clonotypes, under half of them owing to an unresolved V gene in the studies checked, with the rest unexplained. The table for this sample lists more than 100,000 clones; 65% to 85% of them were counted only once. The biggest ten clones account for about a sixth of the sample. Sequencing was performed on peripheral blood. These receptors all stem from a woman of 80 years or more with acute or convalescent COVID-19.

This chain joins TRBV7-9 and TRBJ2-1, with 10 bases aligning to TRBD2. CDR1 and CDR2 (germline): SEHNR, FQNEAQ (reference sequence). The J segment lost 8 bases and the V segment lost 3 bases, leaving 10 bases of the junction unmatched. The CDR3 extends over 16 amino acids. This chain's CDR3 is CASSLDLAGVGDEQFF. The CDR3 bases are TGTGCCAGCAGCTTGGATCTAGCGGGAGTCGGCGATGAGCAGTTCTTC.

This chain uses TRBV27 with TRBJ2-7; the match to TRBD2 covers 11 bases. From germline, CDR1 is MNHEY and CDR2 SMNVEV (reference sequence). CDR3 size: 15 residues. The V and J ends lost 5 bases and 6 bases, in that order; junction bases with no gene match: 9. The CDR3 sequence: CASSSLPSGRTEQYF. For the CDR3, the DNA is TGTGCCAGCAGTAGCCTTCCTAGCGGGAGGACCGAGCAGTACTTC.

This sequence joins TRBV12-3 or TRBV12-4 and TRBJ1-2, with D maybe TRBD1 (6 bases). The CDR3 is 13 residues long. V was shortened by 8 bases and J by 7 bases, with 17 bases between the two germline ends. CDR3: CASWDTLRGGYTF. CDR3 in DNA: TGTGCCAGCTGGGACACGCTAAGGGGTGGCTACACCTTC.

The chain couples TRBV7-2 to TRBJ2-7; 15 bases are a match to TRBD2. J gave up 6 bases and V 1 base, and 1 base lay outside the gene matches. The CDR3 extends over 15 amino acids. CDR1 is SGHTA and CDR2 is FQGNSA in the germline V gene. The CDR3 protein is CASSLVGLAGGEQYF. CDR3 nucleotide sequence: TGTGCCAGCAGCTTAGTGGGACTAGCGGGAGGCGAGCAGTACTTC.

This sequence joins TRBV7-8 and TRBJ2-7; no definite D call. The CDR3 loop spans 12 amino acids. V gave up 1 base and J gave up 6 bases, with 7 bases separating them. Germline V gene lookup returns CDR1 SGHVS and CDR2 FQNEAQ. The CDR3 DNA follows: TGTGCCAGCAGCTTAGTGAGGCCCGAGCAGTACTTC. Its protein is CASSLVRPEQYF.

The rearrangement links TRBV7-2 to TRBJ2-7; tentatively, D is TRBD1 (6 bases). CDR1 is SGHTA, CDR2 FQGNSA, per germline. The CDR3 totals 15 residues. Trimming removed 4 bases at V and 4 bases at J, with 17 bases between. Here the CDR3 DNA reads TGTGCCAGCAGCTCCTGGAACCAAGGGGGATACGAGCAGTACTTC. It specifies CASSSWNQGGYEQYF.

V and J are TRBV4-1 and TRBJ2-7; the match to TRBD1 covers 8 bases. The ends lost 3 bases at V and 3 bases at J; junction bases unmatched: 7. This CDR3 is 15 amino acids long. Looked up from germline, CDR1 is MGHRA and CDR2 is YSYEKL. Here the CDR3 DNA reads TGCGCCAGCAGCCAGCAGGGGGCAGCGAACTACGAGCAGTACTTC. Amino acids: CASSQQGAANYEQYF.

The genes are TRBV3-1 (or the pseudogene TRBV3-2) and TRBJ1-2, with D unresolved. Germline V lookup: CDR1 LGHDT, CDR2 YNNKEL (reference sequence). V lost 6 bases, J lost 4 bases, and 18 bases lay in between. The CDR3 contains 15 residues. The CDR3 DNA reads as TGTGCCAGCAGGCTCTCCGGGGAGAGCGGCTATGGCTACACCTTC. Translation: CASRLSGESGYGYTF.

The genes are TRBV7-2 and TRBJ1-4; 8 positions agree with TRBD1. CDR1 and CDR2 (germline): SGHTA, FQGNSA. V dropped 7 bases and J dropped 6; count of bases not matched to a gene: 7. This CDR3 spans 14 amino acids. The CDR3 loop reads CASTKTGAHEKLFF. As DNA, the CDR3 is TGTGCCAGCACCAAGACAGGGGCCCATGAAAAACTGTTTTTT.

The chain carries TRBV11-2 and TRBJ2-7, with D perhaps matching TRBD1 (5 bases). Germline-derived CDR1 and CDR2 are SGHAT and FQNNGV. The V gene lost 0 bases and the J gene lost 5 bases, with 14 bases spanning the gap. CDR3 size: 15 residues. The DNA for the CDR3 is TGTGCCAGCAGCTTAGAAGGCAGGGTCAGGAACGAGCAGTACTTC. Protein: CASSLEGRVRNEQYF.

V gene TRBV20-1 combines with J gene TRBJ2-7; no clear D gene. CDR3 size: 11 residues. V lost 4 bases to trimming and J lost 4 bases, with 8 bases between them. Germline V CDR1 and CDR2: DFQATT, SNEGSKA (reference sequence). CDR3 residues: CSAIVSYEQYF. Here the CDR3 DNA reads TGCAGTGCTATAGTGTCGTACGAGCAGTACTTC.

The J gene is TRBJ1-4, the V gene TRBV13; D remains unclear. The CDR3 spans 15 residues. The V gene lost 3 bases and the J gene lost 0 bases, with 8 bases spanning the gap. CDR1 and CDR2 from the germline V gene are PRHDT and FYEKMQ (reference sequence). The CDR3 DNA reads as TGTGCCAGCAGCTTTGGTGGGCCAACTAATGAAAAACTGTTTTTT. Encoded protein: CASSFGGPTNEKLFF.

The chain employs TRBV6-2 or TRBV6-3 and TRBJ1-2; 7 nucleotides line up with TRBD1. CDR1 and CDR2 (germline): MNHEY, SVGEGT. Losses at the gene ends were 6 bases for V and 4 bases for J; bases not matched to a gene: 5. The CDR3 loop spans 13 amino acids. CDR3 amino acids: CASSPTGPYGYTF. DNA of the CDR3: TGTGCCAGCAGCCCGACAGGGCCCTATGGCTACACCTTC.

This chain uses TRBV4-1 with TRBJ2-7, with D uncertain. Germline V gene lookup returns CDR1 MGHRA and CDR2 YSYEKL. This CDR3 spans 15 amino acids. The V end lost 1 base, the J end lost 2 bases, and 12 bases lay between the germline ends. The CDR3 loop reads CASSQGVESAYEQYF. The CDR3 DNA reads as TGCGCCAGCAGCCAAGGGGTGGAGAGCGCCTACGAGCAGTACTTC.

The rearrangement joins TRBV7-2 to TRBJ2-7, with TRBD1 matching 10 bases. Germline values: CDR1 SGHTA, CDR2 FQGNSA. The J segment lost 4 bases and the V segment lost 5 bases, leaving 5 bases of the junction unmatched. The CDR3 runs to 14 residues. The DNA of the CDR3 is TGTGCCAGCAGCACCCCGGGACAGGGGTACGAGCAGTACTTC. It is translated as CASSTPGQGYEQYF. The variable domain in full, completed from reference TRBV7-2 and TRBJ2-7, reads GAGVSQSPSNKVTEKGKDVELRCDPISGHTALYWYRQSLGQGLEFLIYFQGNSAPDKSGLPSDRFSAERTGGSVSTLTIQRTQQEDSAVYLCASSTPGQGYEQYFGPGTRLTVT.

The chain is built from TRBV25-1 and TRBJ2-1; D is perhaps TRBD1 (6 bases). CDR3 size: 12 residues. Trimming took off 1 base at V and 16 bases at J, with 14 bases between the two ends. CDR1 and CDR2 (germline): MGHDK, SYGVNS. CDR3 sequence: CASSEWGQGLFF. DNA of the CDR3: TGTGCCAGCAGTGAATGGGGTCAGGGGTTATTCTTC.

The chain is built from TRBV5-6 and TRBJ2-6; TRBD2 aligns across 13 bases. V was pared by 5 bases and J by 3 bases, with 5 bases of the junction left unmatched. Germline V CDR1 and CDR2: SGHDT, YYEEEE. The CDR3 sequence is 17 residues long. The chain's CDR3 is CASSFGLAGVGANVLTF. CDR3 bases: TGTGCCAGCAGTTTCGGACTAGCGGGAGTTGGGGCCAACGTCCTGACTTTC.

The chain combines TRBV5-1 with TRBJ1-2, with a tentative D call TRBD1 (5 bases). Trimming stripped 1 base from V and 5 bases from J, with 9 bases between. Germline CDR1 reads SGHRS; CDR2 reads YFSETQ. The CDR3 runs 13 residues. CDR3 DNA: TGCGCCAGCAGCTTGTGGCCAGGGTATGGCTACACCTTC. Protein product: CASSLWPGYGYTF. The full variable domain, its missing parts supplied by reference TRBV5-1 and TRBJ1-2, is KAGVTQTPRYLIKTRGQQVTLSCSPISGHRSVSWYQQTPGQGLQFLFEYFSETQRNKGNFPGRFSGRQFSNSRSEMNVSTLELGDSALYLCASSLWPGYGYTFGSGTRLTVV.

The J gene is TRBJ1-1, the V gene TRBV9, with D possibly being TRBD1 (5 bases). Germline CDR1 is SGDLS and CDR2 is YYNGEE. The CDR3 is made up of 15 amino acids. The ends were cut back, 6 bases at V and 0 bases at J, with 15 bases in the middle. The CDR3 sequence is CASTSGGGLNTEAFF. The CDR3 bases are TGTGCCAGCACCAGTGGGGGAGGGCTGAACACTGAAGCTTTCTTT.

CDR3: CASSETGGVYGYTF. The CDR3 nucleotides read TGTGCCAGCAGCGAGACAGGGGGCGTATATGGCTACACCTTC. The chain recombines TRBV9 with TRBJ1-2, with 10 bases identical to TRBD1. Per the germline V gene, CDR1 is SGDLS and CDR2 is YYNGEE. Germline trimming cut 3 bases from V and 5 bases from J; bases unmatched to any gene: 4. The CDR3 has 14 residues.

This chain connects TRBV12-5 to TRBJ1-1; 9 bases align to TRBD1. CDR3 length equals 15 residues. After removal of 6 bases from V and 0 bases from J, the junction contained 5 bases not matched to a gene. Germline assignment: CDR1 LGHNT and CDR2 FRNRAP. CDR3 residues: CASGTGQGLNTEAFF. The CDR3 DNA reads TGTGCTAGTGGCACCGGACAGGGGTTGAACACTGAAGCTTTCTTT.

This clone was recorded a few times. This chain connects TRBV27 to TRBJ1-1, with 9 positions matching TRBD1. The germline V gene encodes CDR1 MNHEY and CDR2 SMNVEV (reference sequence). There are 13 residues in the CDR3. V dropped 8 bases and J dropped 4; count of bases not matched to a gene: 5. CDR3 sequence (DNA): TGTGCCAGCTTTGGACAGGGGAGCACTGAAGCTTTCTTT. It translates to CASFGQGSTEAFF.